The sequence of this TCR beta chain was determined in a study of regulatory T cells in long-lasting Graves disease. Study in general: Graves' patients who were just diagnosed had used antithyroid drugs for under 3 months.

The CDR3 is 12 amino acids. CDR1 is SNHLY, CDR2 FYNNEI, per germline. With 7 bases removed from V and 5 bases from J, the gap between germline ends came to 8 bases. Time point described: newly diagnosed GD, antithyroid drugs for less than 3 months. PBMC-extracted RNA yielded the TCR library. Construction of TCR beta libraries relied on iRepertoire HTBI primers and on Arm-PCR targeting CDR3 regions. Under the authors' procedure: From all samples, identification returned 14 TRBJ and just over 60 TRBV segments. One entry per CDR3 protein, called by TCRdb with MiXCR from the multiplex PCR reads. Here the V and J calls rest on TCRdb's processing, not on the authors' analysis. The data show about 400,000 distinct CDR3 sequences, with 15% to 17% seen just once and 20% to 25% held by the top ten. This clonotype was seen many times.

This chain links TRBV2 with TRBJ1-4; D call uncertain. This specimen consisted of peripheral blood mononuclear cells (PBMCs), obtained at new diagnosis, from a patient treated with antithyroid drugs. The TCR originated in a female donor with Graves disease. The CDR3 sequence: CASKVQNEKLFF. CDR3 bases: TGTGCCAGCAAGGTGCAAAATGAAAAACTGTTTTTT.